Described below is a single T cell receptor (beta chain) sequence and its context. The record originates from a study of blood T cell repertoires in COVID-19. About the study: The origin of the acute and convalescent COVID-19 samples was the United States, Italy and Spain. T cells, B-cell-depleted T cells, or PBMCs supplied cDNA or gDNA.

Germline V lookup: CDR1 SGHRS, CDR2 YFSETQ. The ends were cut back, 4 bases at V and 4 bases at J, with 20 bases in the middle. The CDR3 extends over 16 amino acids. Authors' analysis steps: By means of reference gene primer amplification, nucleated cell counts were estimated. Generated by immunoSEQ multiplex PCR, the TCRdb table keeps only in-frame clones and is missing some. V, J and clone size are those of that table, while D and trimming were read from the DNA. The sample records roughly 96,000 clones, around 81% being singletons. This chain joins TRBV5-1 and TRBJ1-1, with D possibly matching TRBD1 (6 bases). The sequence was obtained from a man between 60 and 75 years old with acute or convalescent COVID-19. Input material: peripheral blood. The CDR3, as DNA: TGCGCCAGCAGCCCCTCCGGGACATTCGGATCCACTGAAGCTTTCTTT. This translates into CASSPSGTFGSTEAFF.